These T cell receptor beta chains were read from a single sample in a study of blood T cell repertoires in COVID-19. The repertoire was sequenced with immunoSEQ multiplex PCR; TCRdb's copy has only in-frame clones and lacks some. The repertoire holds about 190,000 clones, roughly 87% seen once, with under 7.5% in the top ten. Input material: peripheral blood. The source is a woman between 40 and 50 years old with acute or convalescent COVID-19. CDR3s include the opening cysteine and the closing phenylalanine or tryptophan. The order of the fields is CDR3 DNA, CDR3 protein, J gene, V gene, clone size, D gene, CDR3 length. A D gene is named only where the DNA matches it firmly. Rows may omit the clone size; those that give it use once, few, many or a size class.

TGTGCCAGTCGGGACGGAGGGTTACCTAATGAAAAACTGTTTTTT,CASRDGGLPNEKLFF,TRBJ1-4,TRBV19,NA,NA,15
TGTGCCTCGCATTTGACAGCTTTCTATGGCTACACCTTC,CASHLTAFYGYTF,TRBJ1-2,TRBV2,NA,NA,13
TGTGCCAGCAGTGACGCGGGAGCTGAGCAGTTCTTC,CASSDAGAEQFF,TRBJ2-1,TRBV2,NA,TRBD2,12
TGTGCCAGTAGGGGCGGGAGTTCCTACAATGAGCAGTTCTTC,CASRGGSSYNEQFF,TRBJ2-1,TRBV19,NA,TRBD2,14
TGTGCCAGCAGCGAGCTAGCGGGGGACCCCTCGTACTACGAGCAGTACTTC,CASSELAGDPSYYEQYF,TRBJ2-7,TRBV13,few,TRBD2,17
TGTGCCAGCAGCTTAGTCGCGGGAGGAACTTACGAGCAGTACTTC,CASSLVAGGTYEQYF,TRBJ2-7,TRBV11-2,NA,TRBD2,15
TGTGCCAGCTCACCGGAGAGGGCCGGGGGCTACACCTTC,CASSPERAGGYTF,TRBJ1-2,TRBV18,few,NA,13
NA,CASSSSGLGTYEQYF,TRBJ2-7,TRBV27,NA,NA,15
TGTGCCAGCAGCTCCCAGGGTTATAATTCACCCCTCCACTTT,CASSSQGYNSPLHF,TRBJ1-6,TRBV7-2,NA,NA,14
TGTGCCAGCAGCTTGCAAGGAGAGTATGGCTACACCTTC,CASSLQGEYGYTF,TRBJ1-2,TRBV5-5,NA,NA,13
TGTGCCAGCAGCCTTAGGACCCGGGGGAGGTTCGGCCAGTACTTC,CASSLRTRGRFGQYF,TRBJ2-5,TRBV5-6,NA,NA,15
TGCGCCAGCAGCTCTACCCAGGGATCTTCGCTGAACAATGAGCAGTTCTTC,CASSSTQGSSLNNEQFF,TRBJ2-1,TRBV5-1,NA,NA,17
TGTGCTAGTGGTTTGGGGGCTGAGCAGTTCTTC,CASGLGAEQFF,TRBJ2-1,TRBV12-5,NA,NA,11
TGTGCCAGCGGGGGGAACAGGGAAGCTTTCTTT,CASGGNREAFF,TRBJ1-1,TRBV2,NA,NA,11
TGCGCCAGCAGTCAATCGGGACAGGGTAACACCGGGGAGCTGTTTTTT,CASSQSGQGNTGELFF,TRBJ2-2,TRBV23-1,NA,TRBD1,16
TGCGCCAGCAGCCAGAACAGGGGGTCCGGTGAAAAACTGTTTTTT,CASSQNRGSGEKLFF,TRBJ1-4,TRBV4-1,NA,TRBD1,15
TGTGCCAGCAGCAGCGCCGGGACAGGGGTTTGCACAGATACGCAGTATTTT,CASSSAGTGVCTDTQYF,TRBJ2-3,TRBV21-1,NA,NA,17
TGTGCCAGCAGTTCCCAGGTGGCGGATACGCAGTATTTT,CASSSQVADTQYF,TRBJ2-3,TRBV12-3/TRBV12-4,NA,NA,13
TGTGCCAGCGCGGGACTAGCGGGAGTGGGGGAGACCCAGTACTTC,CASAGLAGVGETQYF,TRBJ2-5,TRBV10-3,NA,TRBD2,15
TGTGCCAGCAATCGTTTCGGGGGTTACGAGCAGTACTTC,CASNRFGGYEQYF,TRBJ2-7,TRBV11-1,once,NA,13
TGTGCCAGCAGCCACCACGGCCTAGCGGGAGGGCCGGGTTCGGATACGCAGTATTTT,CASSHHGLAGGPGSDTQYF,TRBJ2-3,TRBV3-1/TRBV3-2,NA,TRBD2,19
TGTGCCAGCAGTAGAACAGGGCTAAATCAGCCCCAGCATTTT,CASSRTGLNQPQHF,TRBJ1-5,TRBV28,NA,NA,14
TGTGCCAGCAGTTACTCGGACAGAGAGAATTCACCCCTCCACTTT,CASSYSDRENSPLHF,TRBJ1-6,TRBV6-5,NA,NA,15
TGTGCCAGCAGCTTAGCGGGAGGGTTTTTAAATGAGCAGTTCTTC,CASSLAGGFLNEQFF,TRBJ2-1,TRBV11-2,NA,TRBD2,15
TGTGCCAGCAGTTTAGTGGCGGAGCTCTACAATGAGCAGTTCTTC,CASSLVAELYNEQFF,TRBJ2-1,TRBV27,NA,NA,15
TGTGCCAGCAGCCACGGGACAGGGGCGTTGGATGGGCAGTTCTTC,CASSHGTGALDGQFF,TRBJ2-1,TRBV3-1/TRBV3-2,NA,TRBD1,15
TGTGCCAGCAGCCCGGGACTAGCGGGGAGTCAAGAGACCCAGTACTTC,CASSPGLAGSQETQYF,TRBJ2-5,TRBV7-2,NA,TRBD2,16
TGTGCCAGCAGTTTAGCGGCAGGGCACGAGCAGTACTTC,CASSLAAGHEQYF,TRBJ2-7,TRBV12-3/TRBV12-4,NA,NA,13
TGTGCCAGCAGCTGGGGGACAGCGAACACTGAAGCTTTCTTT,CASSWGTANTEAFF,TRBJ1-1,TRBV11-2,NA,TRBD1,14
TGTGCGACCACAGGGGAGAGCAATCAGCCCCAGCATTTT,CATTGESNQPQHF,TRBJ1-5,TRBV7-9,NA,TRBD1,13
TGTGCCAGCAGCCCACAGGGGCAGGGGGCCAACGTCCTGACTTTC,CASSPQGQGANVLTF,TRBJ2-6,TRBV7-3,NA,TRBD1,15
TGTGCCAGCAGTCCCGACAGTTACACTGAAGCTTTCTTT,CASSPDSYTEAFF,TRBJ1-1,TRBV6-6,NA,NA,13
TGTGCCAGCAGCTTTAGAGAGAACACTGAAGCTTTCTTT,CASSFRENTEAFF,TRBJ1-1,TRBV11-2,NA,NA,13
TGTGCCAGCAGCGTCTGGCTAGCGGACCAAGAGACCCAGTACTTC,CASSVWLADQETQYF,TRBJ2-5,TRBV9,few,TRBD2,15
TGTGCCAGCAGTTTCAGGGAAGCTCAGCCCCAGCATTTT,CASSFREAQPQHF,TRBJ1-5,TRBV27,NA,NA,13
TGTGCCAGTAGTACGAAGGGGTCCCCCAATCAGCCCCAGCATTTT,CASSTKGSPNQPQHF,TRBJ1-5,TRBV19,NA,NA,15
TGTGCCAGCAGTTTTCCAGGGGCCCCCATGAACCTCCACTTT,CASSFPGAPMNLHF,TRBJ1-6,TRBV28,NA,NA,14